Following are 31 T cell receptor beta chains from one sample sequenced in a study of Ad26.COV2.S vaccination and SARS-CoV-2 variants. Stated treatment: 19 received Ad26.COV2.S at low or high dose, single or two shots; about 5 received placebo; per-sample allocation not given. Sampling occurred on day 63 after the first vaccine or placebo injection. Measured with immunoSEQ multiplex PCR; TCRdb has only the in-frame clones, and not every one. Of about 680,000 clones in the sample, approximately 88% are singletons; the top ten hold approximately 1.5%. Sequenced material: peripheral blood, taken in a trial of Ad26.COV2.S vaccine versus placebo. Source of these receptors: a person aged 18 to 65 who received the Ad26.COV2.S COVID-19 vaccine or a placebo.

V usage is TRBV10-3 and J usage is TRBJ1-5, with D hard to call. The V gene's germline CDR1 is ENHRY and CDR2 SYGVKD. This CDR3 contains 14 residues. The ends were cut back, 3 bases at V and 9 bases at J, with 15 bases in the middle. In DNA form, the CDR3 reads TGTGCCATCAGTGATACAGTAGTTTTAGGGCCCCAGCATTTT. Its translation: CAISDTVVLGPQHF.

The chain uses TRBV7-9 and TRBJ1-5, with TRBD1 identical over 7 bases. The trim removed 4 bases at V and 2 bases at J, leaving 8 bases unmatched. Germline V gene lookup returns CDR1 SEHNR and CDR2 FQNEAQ (reference sequence). The CDR3 covers 16 residues. The CDR3 DNA reads as TGTGCCAGCAGCTCCTCAGGGGGAGGGGGCAATCAGCCCCAGCATTTT. This gives the protein CASSSSGGGGNQPQHF.

The CDR3 bases are TGCGCCAGCAGCGCGCAAAGGAGAGGGGTCCACGAGCAGTACTTC. This translates into CASSAQRRGVHEQYF. The chain carries TRBV4-3 and TRBJ2-7; D might be TRBD1 or TRBD2, each matching 5 bases. V was pared by 5 bases and J by 5 bases, with 19 bases between. Germline CDR1 and CDR2: LGHNA and YSLEER. The CDR3 is 15 amino acids.

The CDR3 DNA sequence: TGTGCCAGCAGCCGCCCACTAGCGACGAACACCGGGGAGCTGTTTTTT. Amino acid sequence: CASSRPLATNTGELFF. The gene calls are TRBV2 and TRBJ2-2; 7 bases fit TRBD2. Germline V gene sequence: CDR1 SNHLY, CDR2 FYNNEI. This CDR3 contains 16 residues. Germline trimming cut 6 bases from V and 0 bases from J; bases unmatched to any gene: 7.

The rearrangement joins TRBV18 to TRBJ1-1, with D unresolved. V dropped 1 base and J dropped 1 base, with 7 bases sitting between them. Germline CDR1 is KGHSH and CDR2 is LQKENI. The CDR3 consists of 14 residues. The CDR3 DNA follows: TGTGCCAGCTCACCACAACAGACGAACACTGAAGCTTTCTTT. Protein: CASSPQQTNTEAFF.

As regards this clone: The sample carries other DNA sequences with the same CDR3. V is TRBV18 and J is TRBJ2-7; no definite D call. Germline values: CDR1 KGHSH, CDR2 LQKENI. CDR3 length: 12 amino acids. V dropped 2 bases and J dropped 1 base, with 3 bases sitting between them. The CDR3 loop is CASSPASYEQYF. The CDR3 DNA follows: TGTGCCAGCTCACCAGCATCCTACGAGCAGTACTTC.

The chain is built from TRBV21-1 and TRBJ1-2. TRBV21-1 is a pseudogene. The CDR3 sequence is 18 residues long. The CDR3 DNA sequence: TGTGCCAGCAGCAAATCCCTTACCGGTGCAGCCGTAGGCTATGGCTACACCTTC. This encodes CASSKSLTGAAVGYGYTF.

V and J are TRBV7-9 and TRBJ2-3, with D perhaps TRBD2 (6 bases). The CDR3 sequence is 14 residues long. Germline CDR1 is SEHNR and CDR2 is FQNEAQ (reference sequence). V gave up 1 base and J gave up 5 bases, with 10 bases separating them. CDR3 nucleotide sequence: TGTGCCAGCAGCTTAGACCAGGGAGGAGATACGCAGTATTTT. Amino acids: CASSLDQGGDTQYF.

V is TRBV5-4 and J is TRBJ1-1; no clear D. V dropped 0 bases and J dropped 7 bases, with 7 bases sitting between them. CDR1 and CDR2 from the germline V gene are SGHNT and YYREEE (reference sequence). CDR3 length equals 12 residues. The CDR3 DNA reads as TGTGCCAGCAGCTTGGTCCTGGGTGAAGCTTTCTTT. As protein: CASSLVLGEAFF.

The rearrangement joins TRBV29-1 to TRBJ1-3; no reliable D call. The CDR3 is made up of 13 amino acids. Between the trimmed V and J ends, which lost 5 bases and 7 bases, there was a span of 15 bases. Germline-derived CDR1 and CDR2 are SQVTM and ANQGSEA. Written as DNA, the CDR3 is TGCAGCGTTAGTGCACCTTCGAGGAACACCATATATTTT. It encodes CSVSAPSRNTIYF.

This chain connects TRBV24-1 to TRBJ1-5; the D is unclear. The CDR3 sequence is 14 residues long. V was trimmed by 4 bases and J by 7 bases, leaving 13 bases between them. Germline CDR1 and CDR2: KGHDR and SFDVKD. The CDR3 bases are TGTGCCACCAGTGAATCAGGACGGAGACAGCCCCAGCATTTT. It codes for CATSESGRRQPQHF.

V gene TRBV6-5 combines with J gene TRBJ2-6; D is unclear. Germline assignment: CDR1 MNHEY and CDR2 SVGAGI. The CDR3 length is 14 residues. V dropped 10 bases and J dropped 0 bases, with 10 bases sitting between them. The CDR3 loop is CATQVLSGANVLTF. For the CDR3, the DNA is TGTGCCACCCAGGTCCTCTCTGGGGCCAACGTCCTGACTTTC.

This chain links TRBV21-1 with TRBJ2-3; the table's TRBD2 call for D was not verified on the DNA. TRBV21-1 is a pseudogene segment. The CDR3 is 12 residues long. The CDR3 is CASSKAELREYF. The CDR3 region has the DNA TGTGCCAGCAGCAAAGCAGAGTTACGCGAGTATTTT.

The chain couples TRBV30 to TRBJ2-7; tentative D call: TRBD2 (5 bases). The CDR3 covers 16 residues. Trimming removed 0 bases from V and 0 bases from J, with 15 bases in between. Germline CDR1 is GTSNPN and CDR2 is SVGIG (reference sequence). The DNA for the CDR3 is TGTGCCTGGAGTGTACTATTTGGCACTAGCTCCTACGAGCAGTACTTC. The encoded protein is CAWSVLFGTSSYEQYF.

This chain uses TRBV27 with TRBJ1-3; the D is unclear. Per the germline V gene, CDR1 is MNHEY and CDR2 is SMNVEV (reference sequence). The V and J ends lost 2 bases and 4 bases respectively, with 9 bases between them. This CDR3 is 14 amino acids long. CDR3 DNA sequence: TGTGCCAGCAGTTTACAGCCGGGAGGAAACACCATATATTTT. Protein: CASSLQPGGNTIYF.

V gene TRBV24-1 combines with J gene TRBJ1-2, with D perhaps TRBD1 (6 bases). Germline CDR1 KGHDR, CDR2 SFDVKD. CDR3 length: 13 residues. The V end lost 0 bases, the J end lost 7 bases, and 8 bases lay between the germline ends. CDR3 coding DNA: TGTGCCACCAGTGATTTGCAAGGGGGTGGCTACACCTTC. It codes for CATSDLQGGGYTF.

V and J are TRBV4-2 and TRBJ1-2; no firm D call. Germline CDR1 is LGHNA and CDR2 is YNFKEQ. The CDR3 covers 14 residues. V was shortened by 3 bases and J by 1 base, with 9 bases between the two germline ends. In DNA form, the CDR3 reads TGTGCCAGCAGCCAGTCAGACTTTAACTATGGCTACACCTTC. It encodes CASSQSDFNYGYTF.

The DNA of the CDR3 is TGCGCCAGCAGCGCGGGACTAGCGGACCACTACAATGAGCAGTTCTTC. Translating gives CASSAGLADHYNEQFF. V and J are TRBV5-1 and TRBJ2-1; 11 nucleotides agree with TRBD2. This CDR3 spans 16 amino acids. The V segment lost 4 bases and the J segment 3 bases; nucleotides outside the gene matches: 6. CDR1 and CDR2 from the germline V gene are SGHRS and YFSETQ.

The CDR3 sequence is CASSTGDRGNTIYF. Written as DNA, the CDR3 is TGTGCCAGCAGTACAGGGGACAGGGGAAACACCATATATTTT. The gene calls are TRBV6-6 and TRBJ1-3; TRBD1 matches at 8 bases. V lost 5 bases, J lost 4 bases, and 4 bases stayed unmatched. CDR3 length: 14 amino acids. Germline values: CDR1 MNHNY, CDR2 SVGAGI (reference sequence).

This sequence joins TRBV6-4 and TRBJ1-1; D ambiguous. Per germline, CDR1 MRHNA and CDR2 SNTAGT. CDR3 length: 14 residues. Trimming shortened V by 8 bases and J by 5 bases, and 18 bases separated the two germline ends. DNA of the CDR3: TGTGCCAGCGCCCCGGACTGGGGAGGGACTGAAGCTTTCTTT. It yields the protein CASAPDWGGTEAFF.

This clone was detected once. The CDR3 sequence is CASSLTREKLFF. DNA of the CDR3: TGTGCCAGCAGCTTGACCAGAGAAAAACTGTTTTTT. The V and J genes are TRBV5-8 and TRBJ1-4, with D hard to call. Between the trimmed V and J ends, which lost 1 base and 8 bases, there was a span of 6 bases. Germline V gives CDR1 SGHTS, CDR2 YDEGEE. CDR3 length: 12 amino acids.

The chain has TRBV19 and TRBJ2-5; 8 bases map to TRBD1. CDR3 size: 15 residues. Per germline, CDR1 LNHDA and CDR2 SQIVND (reference sequence). J lost 6 bases, V lost 4 bases, and 10 bases had no gene match. Here the CDR3 DNA reads TGTGCCAGTAGTACCCCCGACAGGGGAGGAAAGACCCAGTACTTC. This translates into CASSTPDRGGKTQYF. Variable domain in full (rest from reference TRBV19 and TRBJ2-5): DGGITQSPKYLFRKEGQNVTLSCEQNLNHDAMYWYRQDPGQGLRLIYYSQIVNDFQKGDIAEGYSVSREKKESFPLTVTSAQKNPTAFYLCASSTPDRGGKTQYFGPGTRLLVL.

The chain carries TRBV20-1 and TRBJ2-7, with 7 bases aligning to TRBD2. This CDR3 comprises 13 residues. CDR1 DFQATT and CDR2 SNEGSKA come from the germline V gene (reference sequence). The trim removed 3 bases at V and 3 bases at J, leaving 5 bases unmatched. The CDR3 loop reads CSASRGLYYEQYF. In DNA form, the CDR3 reads TGCAGTGCTAGTCGGGGACTATACTACGAGCAGTACTTC.

The chain has TRBV30 and TRBJ2-7, with D perhaps TRBD1 or TRBD2 (5 bases each). V dropped 2 bases and J dropped 6 bases, with 14 bases sitting between them. CDR3 length: 13 residues. Germline loops: CDR1 GTSNPN, CDR2 SVGIG (reference sequence). CDR3 region: CAWSFRGPSEQYF. The CDR3, as DNA: TGTGCCTGGAGTTTCCGGGGCCCGAGCGAGCAGTACTTC.

This clone has just one count. J is TRBJ2-3 and V is TRBV18; tentatively, D is TRBD1 (6 bases). The CDR3 consists of 14 residues. V lost 4 bases to trimming and J lost 5 bases, with 13 bases between them. From germline, CDR1 is KGHSH and CDR2 LQKENI. The CDR3 DNA sequence: TGTGCCAGCTCACTACAGGGCGTGGGAGATACGCAGTATTTT. Translated: CASSLQGVGDTQYF.

CDR3 in DNA: TGTGCCTGGAGTGGGATTTACCAAGAGACCCAGTACTTC. This translates into CAWSGIYQETQYF. The chain has TRBV30 and TRBJ2-5; no firm D call. This CDR3 region has 13 residues. V lost 1 base, J lost 0 bases, and 6 bases lay in between. CDR1 is GTSNPN and CDR2 is SVGIG in the germline V gene (reference sequence).

The V and J genes are TRBV3-1 (or the pseudogene TRBV3-2) and TRBJ1-5, with TRBD1 as a possible D gene (6 bases). V was shortened by 4 bases and J by 7 bases, with 11 bases between the two germline ends. The germline V gene has CDR1 LGHDT and CDR2 YNNKEL (reference sequence). This CDR3 has 13 amino acids. The CDR3 spells CASSPRTAQPQHF. For the CDR3, the DNA is TGTGCCAGCAGCCCCAGGACAGCCCAGCCCCAGCATTTT.

This clone was counted between two and nine times. This chain uses TRBV14 with TRBJ2-1, with D uncertain. Germline CDR1 is SGHDN and CDR2 is FVKESK. Trimming shortened V by 1 base and J by 8 bases, and 12 bases separated the two germline ends. The CDR3 runs to 14 residues. This chain's CDR3 is CASSQVWMSHEQFF. The CDR3 nucleotides read TGTGCCAGCAGCCAAGTCTGGATGTCCCATGAGCAGTTCTTC.

As to this clone: At the DNA level, this CDR3 is encoded by other sequences in the same sample as well. This chain links TRBV30 with TRBJ2-5, with D hard to call. Germline V gene data show CDR1 as GTSNPN and CDR2 as SVGIG (reference sequence). Deletions cut 0 bases from V and 2 bases from J, with 4 bases between. This CDR3 region has 12 residues. CDR3 sequence (DNA): TGTGCCTGGAGTGTAGGACAAGAGACCCAGTACTTC. Translated: CAWSVGQETQYF.

The rearrangement uses TRBV7-3 and TRBJ2-7, with unresolved D. V was pared by 1 base and J by 0 bases, with 7 bases between. The CDR3 sequence is 14 residues long. In germline, CDR1 is SGHTA, CDR2 FQGTGA. The CDR3 region is CASSLSAVSYEQYF. The CDR3 DNA reads as TGTGCCAGCAGCTTAAGTGCCGTCTCCTACGAGCAGTACTTC.

The chain uses TRBV11-2 and TRBJ2-1; 9 positions agree with TRBD2. This CDR3 region has 15 residues. After removal of 0 bases from V and 8 bases from J, the junction contained 5 bases not matched to a gene. Germline-derived CDR1 and CDR2 are SGHAT and FQNNGV. CDR3 residues: CASSLEAGGGDEQFF. The DNA of the CDR3 is TGTGCCAGCAGCTTAGAGGCGGGAGGGGGCGATGAGCAGTTCTTC. Looking up the rest from reference TRBV11-2 and TRBJ2-1 gives the full variable domain: EAGVAQSPRYKIIEKRQSVAFWCNPISGHATLYWYQQILGQGPKLLIQFQNNGVVDDSQLPKDRFSAERLKGVDSTLKIQPAKLEDSAVYLCASSLEAGGGDEQFFGPGTRLTVL.